This entry lists 25 T cell receptor beta chains sequenced from one sample in a study of human T cells and chemical hapten exposure. The time point: patch test 1, 2 weeks after DPC sensitization. Described treatment: therapeutic diphenylcyclopropenone sensitization with weekly scalp DPC. Whole blood that had not been fractionated was the source of extracted total RNA. TCRdb passed the RACE reads through MiXCR, listing each CDR3 protein once. Of roughly 48,000 distinct CDR3 sequences in the sample, approximately 9.9% were seen once. The specimen comprised whole blood, sampled in connection with sensitization to the hapten diphenylcyclopropenone (DPC). These receptors were obtained from a middle-aged woman with alopecia areata. Some clones in this sample may be carry-over from other donors' samples.

This clonotype was counted ten times or more. The chain employs TRBV4-1 and TRBJ2-7; D not certain. This CDR3 has 14 amino acids. In germline, CDR1 is MGHRA, CDR2 YSYEKL. V lost 1 base, J lost 3 bases, and 10 bases lay in between. CDR3 bases: TGCGCCAGCAGCCAAGGTCCGAGATTCTACGAGCAGTACTTC. Protein: CASSQGPRFYEQYF.

The chain couples TRBV7-8 to TRBJ2-3; 12 bases are a match to TRBD2. The length of the CDR3 is 16 residues. V dropped 4 bases and J dropped 2; count of bases not matched to a gene: 4. Germline-derived CDR1 and CDR2 are SGHVS and FQNEAQ. The CDR3 region is CASSSGLAGNTDTQYF. In DNA, the CDR3 is TGTGCCAGCAGCTCCGGACTAGCGGGGAACACAGATACGCAGTATTTT.

There are many counts of this clonotype. The chain is built from TRBV27 and TRBJ2-7, with 9 bases aligning to TRBD1. This CDR3 region has 15 residues. Per the germline V gene, CDR1 is MNHEY and CDR2 is SMNVEV (reference sequence). The trim removed 5 bases at V and 4 bases at J, leaving 9 bases unmatched. The DNA for the CDR3 is TGTGCCAGCAGTACCCGGGACAGGGCATCATACGAGCAGTACTTC. This gives the protein CASSTRDRASYEQYF.

This clonotype showed up just a few times. This sequence joins TRBV18 and TRBJ2-3; 14 nucleotides match TRBD2. The CDR3 is made up of 16 amino acids. In germline, CDR1 is KGHSH, CDR2 LQKENI. The ends lost 3 bases at V and 5 bases at J; junction bases unmatched: 4. Written as DNA, the CDR3 is TGTGCCAGCTCACCCAGGACTAGCGGGGGGCTAGATACGCAGTATTTT. Protein product: CASSPRTSGGLDTQYF.

The chain is built from TRBV12-3 or TRBV12-4 and TRBJ2-6; TRBD1 matches 7 bases. The CDR3 sequence is 15 residues long. J was trimmed by 4 bases and V by 6 bases; bases with no gene match: 6. The CDR3 bases are TGTGCCAGCAGAATGACAGGGTCCGGGGCCAACGTCCTGACTTTC. Translation: CASRMTGSGANVLTF.

This clonotype was found many times. The chain employs TRBV7-9 and TRBJ2-7; a possible D gene is TRBD2 (5 bases). This CDR3 contains 14 residues. Trimming removed 5 bases at V and 2 bases at J, with 13 bases between. Germline V gene data show CDR1 as SEHNR and CDR2 as FQNEAQ (reference sequence). As DNA, the CDR3 is TGTGCCAGCAGCCCCCTAGCAGCTCCCTACGAGCAGTACTTC. The encoded protein is CASSPLAAPYEQYF. Drawing the rest from reference TRBV7-9 and TRBJ2-7, the complete variable domain is DTGVSQNPRHKITKRGQNVTFRCDPISEHNRLYWYRQTLGQGPEFLTYFQNEAQLEKSRLLSDRFSAERPKGSFSTLEIQRTEQGDSAMYLCASSPLAAPYEQYFGPGTRLTVT.

The sample holds a few counts of this clonotype. In DNA form, the CDR3 reads TGTGCCAGCAGAATGGGGGGGGCTTCCTACGAGCAGTACTTC. Protein: CASRMGGASYEQYF. V is TRBV6-2 or TRBV6-3 and J is TRBJ2-7; a weak D match, TRBD2 (7 bases). Trimming removed 6 bases from V and 1 base from J, with 13 bases in between. There are 14 residues in the CDR3. Germline V gene lookup returns CDR1 MNHEY and CDR2 SVGEGT.

This clonotype was observed at least ten times. The chain carries TRBV19 and TRBJ2-7; possible D gene TRBD1, 6 bases. CDR3 length: 15 residues. V was cut by 5 bases and J by 4 bases, with 18 bases left in between. The V gene's germline CDR1 is LNHDA and CDR2 SQIVND (reference sequence). The CDR3 nucleotides are TGTGCCAGTAGTTCCTCCGGGACACCCCTTTACGAGCAGTACTTC. This codes for CASSSSGTPLYEQYF.

This clonotype was observed at least ten times. This rearrangement joins TRBV29-1 to TRBJ2-3, with D tentatively TRBD1 (6 bases). This CDR3 comprises 15 residues. V shed 7 bases and J shed 1 base, with 18 bases lying between them. The germline V gene has CDR1 SQVTM and CDR2 ANQGSEA. CDR3 protein: CSGTGQKQGTDTQYF. Here the CDR3 DNA reads TGCAGCGGCACCGGACAGAAGCAAGGCACAGATACGCAGTATTTT.

This clonotype appeared a few times. This chain uses TRBV6-5 with TRBJ2-1; 7 nucleotides match TRBD1. The junction had 4 bases not matched to a gene; V was cut back by 8 bases and J by 6 bases. Germline CDR1 reads MNHEY; CDR2 reads SVGAGI. The CDR3 extends over 12 amino acids. The CDR3 loop is CASAAGGNEQFF. For the CDR3, the DNA is TGTGCCAGCGCAGCAGGGGGCAATGAGCAGTTCTTC.

This clonotype showed up just a few times. The DNA for the CDR3 is TGTGCCAGCAGTTACTACTTAGCGGGCGGCACCGGGGAGCTGTTTTTT. Translating gives CASSYYLAGGTGELFF. The chain couples TRBV6-6 to TRBJ2-2, with 7 bases aligning to TRBD2. The CDR3 runs to 16 residues. Germline V CDR1 and CDR2: MNHNY, SVGAGI (reference sequence). After removal of 1 base from V and 4 bases from J, the junction contained 6 bases not matched to a gene.

V and J are TRBV11-3 and TRBJ2-1; either TRBD1 or TRBD2 may supply D (5 bases each). Deletions cut 4 bases from V and 6 bases from J, with 16 bases between. Germline loops: CDR1 SGHNT, CDR2 YENEEA. This CDR3 is built from 15 residues. The CDR3 region has the DNA TGTGCCAGCAGCTCTCGGTGGGACGCTGGCAATGAGCAGTTCTTC. Amino acids: CASSSRWDAGNEQFF.

At least ten counts were recorded for this clonotype. The rearrangement joins TRBV9 to TRBJ1-1; a weak D match, TRBD1 (5 bases). The CDR3 sequence is 14 residues long. V was trimmed by 7 bases and J by 4 bases, leaving 17 bases between them. Germline V gives CDR1 SGDLS, CDR2 YYNGEE. In nucleotides, the CDR3 is TGTGCCAGCTCTTTAAAATCGAGGGGCACTGAAGCTTTCTTT. Translating gives CASSLKSRGTEAFF.

This clonotype appeared a few times. The chain has TRBV5-5 and TRBJ2-7, with TRBD2 as a possible D gene (5 bases). The CDR3 has 15 residues. V was shortened by 6 bases and J by 0 bases, with 16 bases between the two germline ends. The germline V gene encodes CDR1 SGHKS and CDR2 YYEKEE (reference sequence). CDR3 DNA sequence: TGTGCCAGCACAAAAGGTAACGGGATCTCCTACGAGCAGTACTTC. This gives the protein CASTKGNGISYEQYF.

With regard to this clonotype: This CDR3 is missing its conserved last phenylalanine or tryptophan, likely due to a read error. The chain carries TRBV3-1 and TRBJ2-1, with a tentative D call TRBD2 (7 bases). The germline V gene encodes CDR1 LGHDT and CDR2 YNNKEL (reference sequence). The CDR3 is 12 amino acids. V lost 8 bases, J lost 8 bases, and 13 bases lay in between. CDR3 in amino acids: CASEGGGDEQFS. The CDR3 region has the DNA TGTGCCAGCGAGGGCGGGGGCGATGAGCAGTTCTCC.

This clonotype was observed many times. The chain combines TRBV7-7 with TRBJ2-2; D is ambiguous. Per the germline V gene, CDR1 is SSHAT and CDR2 is FNYEAQ (reference sequence). This CDR3 is 12 amino acids long. The V end lost 6 bases, the J end lost 6 bases, and 8 bases lay between the germline ends. The CDR3 DNA is TGTGCCAGCAGTCCTCCATCCGGGGAGCTGTTTTTT. Residues: CASSPPSGELFF.

In this sample, this clonotype turned up many times. This chain joins TRBV5-1 and TRBJ2-1; 12 bases map to TRBD2. Germline trimming cut 6 bases from V and 7 bases from J; bases unmatched to any gene: 17. This CDR3 is 18 amino acids long. Germline CDR1 is SGHRS and CDR2 is YFSETQ. CDR3 protein: CASKPETSGSFSLNEQFF. CDR3 DNA sequence: TGCGCCAGCAAACCTGAGACTAGCGGGAGTTTCAGCTTGAATGAGCAGTTCTTC. The variable domain in full, completed from reference TRBV5-1 and TRBJ2-1, reads KAGVTQTPRYLIKTRGQQVTLSCSPISGHRSVSWYQQTPGQGLQFLFEYFSETQRNKGNFPGRFSGRQFSNSRSEMNVSTLELGDSALYLCASKPETSGSFSLNEQFFGPGTRLTVL.

This clonotype was seen more than once but under ten times. The V call is TRBV28, the J call TRBJ1-5; TRBD1 aligns across 7 bases. This CDR3 is 15 amino acids long. J gave up 4 bases and V 6 bases, and 9 bases lay outside the gene matches. CDR1 is MDHEN and CDR2 is SYDVKM in the germline V gene. The CDR3 sequence is CASSSRGQRNQPQHF. DNA for the CDR3: TGTGCCAGCAGCAGTCGGGGACAGCGAAATCAGCCCCAGCATTTT.

The chain recombines TRBV28 with TRBJ2-7; 7 nucleotides line up with TRBD1. CDR3 length equals 12 residues. Germline lookup yields CDR1 MDHEN and CDR2 SYDVKM. With V trimmed by 6 bases and J by 5 bases, 4 bases remained unmatched. The CDR3 coding sequence is TGTGCCAGCAGCCGGGACAGACACGAGCAGTACTTC. Translating gives CASSRDRHEQYF.

This clonotype was recorded at least ten times. This rearrangement joins TRBV30 to TRBJ1-3; D remains ambiguous. The V gene's germline CDR1 is GTSNPN and CDR2 SVGIG (reference sequence). V lost 4 bases and J 3 bases, leaving 10 bases between the germline ends. CDR3 length equals 13 residues. The CDR3 DNA is TGTGCCTGGATGCACCGGGTTGGAAACACCATATATTTT. Translated: CAWMHRVGNTIYF.

This clonotype was seen a handful of times. The chain employs TRBV12-3 or TRBV12-4 and TRBJ1-5; 7 bases are shared with TRBD1. The CDR3 extends over 14 amino acids. V was clipped by 2 bases and J by 6 bases; unmatched bases: 4. The CDR3 DNA sequence: TGTGCCAGCAGTTTAAGCAGGGGGAGTCAGCCCCAGCATTTT. Translating it yields CASSLSRGSQPQHF.

This clonotype was observed many times. V and J are TRBV5-1 and TRBJ1-1; 7 nucleotides line up with TRBD1. Looked up from germline, CDR1 is SGHRS and CDR2 is YFSETQ. The V and J ends lost 3 bases and 6 bases, in that order; junction bases with no gene match: 17. There are 17 residues in the CDR3. CDR3 nucleotide sequence: TGCGCCAGCAGCTCTCAACGCTTACAAAACAGGGGAGCTGAAGCTTTCTTT. Its translation is CASSSQRLQNRGAEAFF.

This clonotype was counted only a few times. The chain carries TRBV5-4 and TRBJ2-2, with 10 bases matching TRBD2. The trim removed 4 bases at V and 7 bases at J, leaving 16 bases unmatched. This CDR3 comprises 18 residues. Germline CDR1 is SGHNT and CDR2 is YYREEE (reference sequence). The CDR3 loop is CASSTRRLAGEGVGELFF. Here the CDR3 DNA reads TGTGCCAGCAGCACACGGAGGCTAGCGGGAGAAGGCGTCGGGGAGCTGTTTTTT.

The rearrangement uses TRBV9 and TRBJ2-7, with 8 bases that match TRBD2. The CDR3 sequence is 14 residues long. The germline V gene has CDR1 SGDLS and CDR2 YYNGEE. J gave up 2 bases and V 4 bases, and 5 bases lay outside the gene matches. CDR3 in amino acids: CASSPRTSTYEQYF. The CDR3, as DNA: TGTGCCAGCAGCCCGAGGACTAGCACCTACGAGCAGTACTTC.

This clonotype was recorded many times. J is TRBJ2-2 and V is TRBV2, with D possibly matching TRBD1 (6 bases). This CDR3 has 14 amino acids. CDR1 and CDR2 from the germline V gene are SNHLY and FYNNEI. V was pared by 6 bases and J by 1 base, with 9 bases between. The CDR3 sequence: CASSPDRNTGELFF. The CDR3 bases are TGTGCCAGCAGCCCGGACAGGAACACCGGGGAGCTGTTTTTT.